This T cell receptor beta chain was found in a study of shared clonotypes between healthy human individuals. The study separated CD4+ cells into CD45RA+ naive and CD45RA-negative memory subsets. CDR3 length: 13 residues. The germline CDR1 and CDR2 sequences are SGDLS and YYNGEE. V lost 0 bases, J lost 3 bases, and 6 bases lay in between. The count of this clone is one. The same CDR3 can be traced to other DNA sequences in this sample. The repertoire was sequenced with immunoSEQ multiplex PCR; TCRdb's copy has only in-frame clones and lacks some. The sample lists about 2 million clones; roughly 95% were seen once.

Sequenced material: naive CD4+ T cells sorted from blood. Subset described: CD45RA+ positively selected. The origin of this receptor is a man between 18 and 29 years old in good health. The chain has TRBV9 and TRBJ1-1; no firm D call. CDR3 in amino acids: CASSVAADTEAFF. CDR3 nucleotide sequence: TGTGCCAGCAGCGTAGCTGCGGACACTGAAGCTTTCTTT.